This paragraph covers one T cell receptor (beta chain) sequence. Amplification of TCR beta CDR3 regions was performed using RNA transcripts as template. Using the HTBI primer set, a first-round RT-PCR was run on the TCR CDR3. TCRdb reprocessed the multiplex PCR reads with MiXCR, giving one entry per CDR3 protein. The data contain some 620,000 distinct CDR3 sequences, about 16% of them singletons. These data come from a study of T cells in Graves' hyperthyroidism and ophthalmopathy. The sequencing sample was made of blood. This receptor was obtained from a woman in her thirties with Graves' hyperthyroidism.

The CDR3 DNA follows: TGTGCCAGCAGTTACTCGACGGGGGGCACAAGCAATCAGCCCCAGCATTTT. This translates into CASSYSTGGTSNQPQHF. V and J are TRBV6-2 or TRBV6-3 and TRBJ1-5, with D possibly TRBD1 on 6 matching bases. This CDR3 is built from 17 residues. CDR1 and CDR2 (germline): MNHEY, SVGEGT. V was trimmed by 0 bases and J by 1 base, leaving 13 bases between them.